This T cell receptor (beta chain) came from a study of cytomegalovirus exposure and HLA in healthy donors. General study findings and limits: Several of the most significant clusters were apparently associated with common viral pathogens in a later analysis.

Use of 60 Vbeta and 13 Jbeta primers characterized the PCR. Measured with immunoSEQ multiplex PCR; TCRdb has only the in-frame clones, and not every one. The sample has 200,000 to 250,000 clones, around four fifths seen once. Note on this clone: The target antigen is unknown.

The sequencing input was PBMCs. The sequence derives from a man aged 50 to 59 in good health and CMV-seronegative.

The chain's CDR3 is CASSVDPVNEKLFF. CDR3 bases: TGTGCCAGCAGCGTAGACCCGGTTAATGAAAAACTGTTTTTT. V gene TRBV9 combines with J gene TRBJ1-4; D is unclear. The CDR3 spans 14 residues. The V gene lost 0 bases and the J gene lost 4 bases, with 7 bases spanning the gap. Germline V gene data show CDR1 as SGDLS and CDR2 as YYNGEE.